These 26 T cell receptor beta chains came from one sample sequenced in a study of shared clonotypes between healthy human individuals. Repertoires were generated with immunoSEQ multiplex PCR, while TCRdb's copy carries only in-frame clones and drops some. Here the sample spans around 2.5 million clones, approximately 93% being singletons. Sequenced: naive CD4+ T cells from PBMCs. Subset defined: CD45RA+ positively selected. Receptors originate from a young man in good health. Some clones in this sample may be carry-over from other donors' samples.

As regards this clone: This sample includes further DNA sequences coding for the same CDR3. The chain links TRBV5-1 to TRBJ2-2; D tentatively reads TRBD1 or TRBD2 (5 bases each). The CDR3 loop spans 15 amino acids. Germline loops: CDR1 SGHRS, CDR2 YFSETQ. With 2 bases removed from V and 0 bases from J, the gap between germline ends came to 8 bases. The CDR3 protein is CASSFGAANTGELFF. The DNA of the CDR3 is TGCGCCAGCAGCTTCGGGGCCGCGAACACCGGGGAGCTGTTTTTT.

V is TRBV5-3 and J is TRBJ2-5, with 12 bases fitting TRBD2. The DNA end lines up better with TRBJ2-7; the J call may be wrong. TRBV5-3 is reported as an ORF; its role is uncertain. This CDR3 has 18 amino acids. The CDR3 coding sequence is TGTGCCAGAGGAACCCGGTCTAGCGGGAGGGTGGGGAACTCCGAGCAGTACTTC. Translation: CARGTRSSGRVGNSEQYF.

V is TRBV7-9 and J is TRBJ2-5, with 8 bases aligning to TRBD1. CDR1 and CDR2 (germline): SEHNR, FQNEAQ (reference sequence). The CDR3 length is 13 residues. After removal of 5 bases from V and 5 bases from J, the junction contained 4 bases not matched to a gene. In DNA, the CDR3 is TGTGCCAGCAGCCGGACAGGGAGGGAGACCCAGTACTTC. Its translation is CASSRTGRETQYF.

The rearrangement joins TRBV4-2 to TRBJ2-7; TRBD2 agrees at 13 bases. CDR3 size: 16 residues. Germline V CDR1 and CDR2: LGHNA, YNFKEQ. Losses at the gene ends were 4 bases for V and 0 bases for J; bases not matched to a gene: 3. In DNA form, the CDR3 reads TGTGCCAGCAGCCTCCGGACTAGCGGGAGCTCCTACGAGCAGTACTTC. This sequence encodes CASSLRTSGSSYEQYF.

CDR3 protein: CASSLRPQAGLSTDTQYF. For the CDR3, the DNA is TGTGCCAGCAGCTTAAGGCCCCAAGCGGGGCTAAGCACAGATACGCAGTATTTT. V and J are TRBV7-3 and TRBJ2-3, with 7 nucleotides matching TRBD2. V lost 1 base to trimming and J lost 0 bases; unmatched junction nucleotides: 10. CDR1 is SGHTA, CDR2 FQGTGA, per germline. There are 18 residues in the CDR3.

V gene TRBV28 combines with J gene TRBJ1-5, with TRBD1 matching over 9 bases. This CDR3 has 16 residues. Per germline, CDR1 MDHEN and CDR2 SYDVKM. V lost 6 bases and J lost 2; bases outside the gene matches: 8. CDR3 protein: CASSPRDRARNQPQHF. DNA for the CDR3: TGTGCCAGCAGCCCCCGGGACAGGGCACGCAATCAGCCCCAGCATTTT.

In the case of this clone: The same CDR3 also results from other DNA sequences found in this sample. The CDR3 coding sequence is TGTGCCAGCAGCTCCGGGTCCTCTGGAAACACCATATATTTT. This translates into CASSSGSSGNTIYF. The V call is TRBV5-4, the J call TRBJ1-3; D call uncertain. This CDR3 spans 14 amino acids. V was clipped by 3 bases and J by 0 bases, with 7 bases between them. Germline CDR1 SGHNT, CDR2 YYREEE (reference sequence).

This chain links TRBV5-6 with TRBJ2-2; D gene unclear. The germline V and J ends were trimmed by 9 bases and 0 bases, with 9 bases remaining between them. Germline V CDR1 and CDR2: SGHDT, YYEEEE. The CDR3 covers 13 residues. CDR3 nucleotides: TGTGCCACCGAGGAAGCGAACACCGGGGAGCTGTTTTTT. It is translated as CATEEANTGELFF.

For the CDR3, the DNA is TGTGCCAGCAGCTTATCCCCACGGGGAGGCGGCTACAATGAGCAGTTCTTC. Translating gives CASSLSPRGGGYNEQFF. The genes are TRBV11-2 and TRBJ2-1; maybe TRBD2 (6 bases). The V end lost 2 bases, the J end lost 3 bases, and 17 bases lay between the germline ends. Looked up from germline, CDR1 is SGHAT and CDR2 is FQNNGV. The CDR3 length is 17 residues.

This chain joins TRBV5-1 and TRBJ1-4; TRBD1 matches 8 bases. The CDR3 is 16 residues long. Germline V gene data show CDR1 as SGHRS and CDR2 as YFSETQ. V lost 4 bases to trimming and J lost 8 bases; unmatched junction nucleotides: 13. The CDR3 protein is CASSLQTGTGFEKLFF. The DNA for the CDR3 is TGCGCCAGCAGCCTCCAAACTGGGACAGGTTTCGAAAAACTGTTTTTT.

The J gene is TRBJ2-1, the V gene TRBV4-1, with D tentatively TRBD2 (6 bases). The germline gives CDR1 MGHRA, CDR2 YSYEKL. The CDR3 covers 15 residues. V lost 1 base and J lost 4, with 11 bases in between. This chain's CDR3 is CASSQAGLAYNEQFF. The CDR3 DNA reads TGCGCCAGCAGCCAAGCGGGACTGGCATACAATGAGCAGTTCTTC.

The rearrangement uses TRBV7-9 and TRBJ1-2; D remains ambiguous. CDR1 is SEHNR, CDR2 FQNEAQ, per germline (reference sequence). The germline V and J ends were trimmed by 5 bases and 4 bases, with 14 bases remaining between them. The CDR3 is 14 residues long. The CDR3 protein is CASSPMSVAYGYTF. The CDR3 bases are TGTGCCAGCAGCCCCATGTCGGTGGCCTATGGCTACACCTTC.

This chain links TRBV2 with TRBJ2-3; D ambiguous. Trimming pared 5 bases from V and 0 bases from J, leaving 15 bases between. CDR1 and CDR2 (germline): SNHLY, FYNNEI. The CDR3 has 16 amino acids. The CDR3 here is CASSQLSVLSTDTQYF. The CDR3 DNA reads TGTGCCAGCAGTCAACTTAGTGTTCTCAGCACAGATACGCAGTATTTT.

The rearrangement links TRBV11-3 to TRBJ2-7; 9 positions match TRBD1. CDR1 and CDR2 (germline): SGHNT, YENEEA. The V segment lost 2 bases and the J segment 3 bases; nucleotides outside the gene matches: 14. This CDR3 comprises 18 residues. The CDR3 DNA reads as TGTGCCAGCAGCTTACATGGGGGACCGGGACAGGGAAGCTACGAGCAGTACTTC. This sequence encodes CASSLHGGPGQGSYEQYF.

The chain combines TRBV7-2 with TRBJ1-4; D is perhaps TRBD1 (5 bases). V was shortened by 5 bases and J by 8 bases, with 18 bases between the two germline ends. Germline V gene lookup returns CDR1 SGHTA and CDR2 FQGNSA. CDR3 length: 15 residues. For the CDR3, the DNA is TGTGCCAGCAGCCCGGAGGACAAGAGTCGCGAAAAACTGTTTTTT. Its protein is CASSPEDKSREKLFF.

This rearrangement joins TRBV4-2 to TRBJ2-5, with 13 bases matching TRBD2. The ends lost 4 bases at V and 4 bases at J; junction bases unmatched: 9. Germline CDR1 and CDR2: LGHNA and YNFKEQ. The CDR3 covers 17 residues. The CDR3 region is CASSRGELAGGPETQYF. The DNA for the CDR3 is TGTGCCAGCAGCCGTGGGGAACTAGCGGGAGGGCCAGAGACCCAGTACTTC.

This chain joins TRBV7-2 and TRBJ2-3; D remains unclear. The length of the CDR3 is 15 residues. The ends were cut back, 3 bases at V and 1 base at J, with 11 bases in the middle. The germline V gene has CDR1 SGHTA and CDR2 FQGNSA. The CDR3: CASSLMGSRTDTQYF. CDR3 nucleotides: TGTGCCAGCAGCTTGATGGGGTCGCGCACAGATACGCAGTATTTT. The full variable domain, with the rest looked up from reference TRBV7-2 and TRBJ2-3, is GAGVSQSPSNKVTEKGKDVELRCDPISGHTALYWYRQSLGQGLEFLIYFQGNSAPDKSGLPSDRFSAERTGGSVSTLTIQRTQQEDSAVYLCASSLMGSRTDTQYFGPGTRLTVL.

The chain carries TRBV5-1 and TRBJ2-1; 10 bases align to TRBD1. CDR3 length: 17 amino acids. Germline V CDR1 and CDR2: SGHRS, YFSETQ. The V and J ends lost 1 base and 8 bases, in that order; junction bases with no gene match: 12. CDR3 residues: CASSLIPGTGALDEQFF. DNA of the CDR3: TGCGCCAGCAGCTTGATCCCCGGGACAGGGGCCTTAGATGAGCAGTTCTTC. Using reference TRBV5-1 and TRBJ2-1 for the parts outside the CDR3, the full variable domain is KAGVTQTPRYLIKTRGQQVTLSCSPISGHRSVSWYQQTPGQGLQFLFEYFSETQRNKGNFPGRFSGRQFSNSRSEMNVSTLELGDSALYLCASSLIPGTGALDEQFFGPGTRLTVL.

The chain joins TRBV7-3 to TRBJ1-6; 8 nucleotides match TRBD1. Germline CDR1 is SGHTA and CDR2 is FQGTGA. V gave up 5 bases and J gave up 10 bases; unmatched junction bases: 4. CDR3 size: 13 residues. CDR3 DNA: TGTGCCAGCAGCGCTGGGACAGGATCACCCCTCCACTTT. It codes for CASSAGTGSPLHF. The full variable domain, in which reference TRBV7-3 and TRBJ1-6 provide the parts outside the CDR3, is GAGVSQTPSNKVTEKGKYVELRCDPISGHTALYWYRQSLGQGPEFLIYFQGTGAADDSGLPNDRFFAVRPEGSVSTLKIQRTERGDSAVYLCASSAGTGSPLHFGNGTRLTVT.

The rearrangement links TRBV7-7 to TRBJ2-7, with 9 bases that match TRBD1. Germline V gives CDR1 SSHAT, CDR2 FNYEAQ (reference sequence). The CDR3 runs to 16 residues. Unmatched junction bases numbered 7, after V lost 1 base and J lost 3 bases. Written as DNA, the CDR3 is TGTGCCAGCAGCTTAGTGGGACAGGGTATCGGCTACGAGCAGTACTTC. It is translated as CASSLVGQGIGYEQYF.

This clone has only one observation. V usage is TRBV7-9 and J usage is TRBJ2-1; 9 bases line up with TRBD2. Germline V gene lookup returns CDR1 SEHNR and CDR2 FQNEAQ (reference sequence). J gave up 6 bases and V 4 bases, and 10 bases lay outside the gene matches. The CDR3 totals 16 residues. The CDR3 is CASSSTGGRALNEQFF. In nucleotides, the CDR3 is TGTGCCAGCAGCTCGACCGGCGGGAGGGCCCTCAATGAGCAGTTCTTC.

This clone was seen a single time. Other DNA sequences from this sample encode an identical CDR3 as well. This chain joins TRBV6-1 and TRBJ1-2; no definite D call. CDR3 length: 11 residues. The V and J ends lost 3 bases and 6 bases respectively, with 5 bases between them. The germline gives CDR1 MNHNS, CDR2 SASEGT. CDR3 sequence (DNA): TGTGCCAGCAGTGATCGAGATGGCTACACCTTC. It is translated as CASSDRDGYTF.

In DNA form, the CDR3 reads TGTGCCAGCAGCGCCAGGCAGGGGAGGGTGGTATACCCCTACAATGAGCAGTTCTTC. Its protein is CASSARQGRVVYPYNEQFF. This chain links TRBV5-6 with TRBJ2-1, with D perhaps matching TRBD2 (7 bases). Trimming removed 4 bases at V and 2 bases at J, with 25 bases between. There are 19 residues in the CDR3. Germline CDR1 SGHDT, CDR2 YYEEEE.

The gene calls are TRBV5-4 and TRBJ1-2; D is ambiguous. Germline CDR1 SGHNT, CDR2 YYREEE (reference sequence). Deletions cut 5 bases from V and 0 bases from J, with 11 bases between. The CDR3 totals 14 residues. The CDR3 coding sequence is TGTGCCAGCAGTCCACGGTTAACTAACTATGGCTACACCTTC. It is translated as CASSPRLTNYGYTF.

The DNA for the CDR3 is TGTGCCAGCAGCTTAGCGGGAGCAGCCCTTAGCACTGAAGCTTTCTTT. Its protein product is CASSLAGAALSTEAFF. The J gene is TRBJ1-1, the V gene TRBV7-2; the D is unclear. The CDR3 has 16 residues. Germline CDR1 is SGHTA and CDR2 is FQGNSA. V shed 0 bases and J shed 4 bases, with 15 bases lying between them.

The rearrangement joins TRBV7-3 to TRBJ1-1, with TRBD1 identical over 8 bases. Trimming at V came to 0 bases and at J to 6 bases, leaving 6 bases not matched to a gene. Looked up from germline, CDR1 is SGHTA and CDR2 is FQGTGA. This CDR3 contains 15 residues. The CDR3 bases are TGTGCCAGCAGCTTAACCGGAACAGGGGGTGCTGAAGCTTTCTTT. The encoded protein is CASSLTGTGGAEAFF.